The next 27 T cell receptor beta chains were all read from a single sample in a study of PD-L1 blockade in urothelial cancer. Libraries were prepared by immunoSEQ multiplex PCR; TCRdb keeps only in-frame clonotypes and omits some of them. Here the sample spans approximately 90,000 clones, more than 75% being singletons. Stated time point: pretreatment peripheral blood. Material: PBMCs, obtained around atezolizumab (anti-PD-L1) treatment. The origin of the receptors is a man in his sixties with urothelial cancer.

The J gene is TRBJ2-7, the V gene TRBV10-3, with D perhaps matching TRBD1 (6 bases). The germline V and J ends were trimmed by 10 bases and 2 bases, with 21 bases remaining between them. This CDR3 spans 15 amino acids. Per the germline V gene, CDR1 is ENHRY and CDR2 is SYGVKD. For the CDR3, the DNA is TGTGCCACGCAACTCGGGCAGGGGAAAACCTACGAGCAGTACTTC. This sequence encodes CATQLGQGKTYEQYF.

The chain combines TRBV18 with TRBJ2-4, with 7 bases matching TRBD1. This CDR3 contains 14 residues. The germline V gene has CDR1 KGHSH and CDR2 LQKENI. V was clipped by 1 base and J by 7 bases; unmatched bases: 4. CDR3 DNA sequence: TGTGCCAGCTCACCACGGGACAGTGGCAACATTCAGTACTTC. Translating gives CASSPRDSGNIQYF.

The CDR3 reads CASSHGLAEPSSTDTQYF. CDR3 coding DNA: TGCGCCAGCAGCCACGGACTAGCGGAGCCGTCTAGCACAGATACGCAGTATTTT. V and J are TRBV4-1 and TRBJ2-3; 10 positions match TRBD2. The junction had 9 bases not matched to a gene; V was cut back by 3 bases and J by 0 bases. This CDR3 spans 18 amino acids. Per germline, CDR1 MGHRA and CDR2 YSYEKL.

This chain connects TRBV18 to TRBJ2-3; 8 nucleotides line up with TRBD1. CDR3 length: 16 residues. The V segment lost 3 bases and the J segment 7 bases; nucleotides outside the gene matches: 12. The germline gives CDR1 KGHSH, CDR2 LQKENI. DNA for the CDR3: TGTGCCAGCTCACCCCGACAGGGGTCCTATCCAAATACGCAGTATTTT. It is translated as CASSPRQGSYPNTQYF.

This clone was counted once. The chain is built from TRBV6-6 and TRBJ1-5; possibly TRBD1 for D (6 bases). From germline, CDR1 is MNHNY and CDR2 SVGAGI (reference sequence). V shed 6 bases and J shed 6 bases, with 9 bases lying between them. This CDR3 spans 12 amino acids. The CDR3 protein is CASRNRAQPQHF. DNA of the CDR3: TGTGCCAGCAGAAACAGGGCTCAGCCCCAGCATTTT.

This clone was observed once. V is TRBV9 and J is TRBJ1-1; TRBD1 matches 8 bases. After removal of 5 bases from V and 5 bases from J, the junction contained 14 bases not matched to a gene. Germline V lookup: CDR1 SGDLS, CDR2 YYNGEE. CDR3 length: 16 residues. CDR3: CASSPRGTGRGTEAFF. The CDR3 nucleotides read TGTGCCAGCAGTCCGAGGGGGACAGGACGGGGAACTGAAGCTTTCTTT.

The chain recombines TRBV9 with TRBJ1-6; D unresolved. The germline CDR1 and CDR2 sequences are SGDLS and YYNGEE. CDR3 length equals 15 residues. The ends were cut back, 1 base at V and 7 bases at J, with 12 bases in the middle. CDR3 sequence (DNA): TGTGCCAGCAGCGTAAGCGGGAGCACCAATTCACCCCTCCACTTT. This gives the protein CASSVSGSTNSPLHF.

The V call is TRBV9, the J call TRBJ1-4, with D perhaps matching TRBD1 (5 bases). Germline CDR1 and CDR2: SGDLS and YYNGEE. V lost 0 bases, J lost 7 bases, and 13 bases lay in between. The CDR3 covers 15 residues. CDR3 loop: CASSVAPGFSEKLFF. The CDR3 nucleotides are TGTGCCAGCAGCGTAGCCCCAGGGTTCAGTGAAAAACTGTTTTTT.

The V gene is TRBV7-2, the J gene TRBJ2-7; D perhaps matches TRBD2 (6 bases). The CDR3 length is 14 residues. The V gene's germline CDR1 is SGHTA and CDR2 FQGNSA. Trimming left V 5 bases short and J 2 bases short, with 13 bases between. CDR3 protein: CASSHRRGPYEQYF. The CDR3, as DNA: TGTGCCAGCAGCCACAGGAGGGGACCCTACGAGCAGTACTTC.

V usage is TRBV7-8 and J usage is TRBJ2-2, with 8 bases matching TRBD1. Germline-derived CDR1 and CDR2 are SGHVS and FQNEAQ. CDR3 size: 16 residues. The V segment lost 2 bases and the J segment 3 bases; nucleotides outside the gene matches: 5. The CDR3 nucleotides are TGTGCCAGCAGCTTACCCGGGACAGGTGACACCGGGGAGCTGTTTTTT. Translating it yields CASSLPGTGDTGELFF.

This CDR3 is CASRSRDRNTGELFF. The CDR3 bases are TGTGCCAGCAGGTCCCGGGACAGGAACACCGGGGAGCTGTTTTTT. This chain links TRBV7-9 with TRBJ2-2; 7 bases are shared with TRBD1. The CDR3 consists of 15 residues. Per germline, CDR1 SEHNR and CDR2 FQNEAQ (reference sequence). V was clipped by 6 bases and J by 1 base; unmatched bases: 5.

This clone was seen more than once but under ten times. The V and J genes are TRBV6-5 and TRBJ1-1; D is possibly TRBD1 (5 bases). The CDR3 spans 14 residues. V lost 2 bases, J lost 7 bases, and 14 bases lay in between. CDR1 is MNHEY, CDR2 SVGAGI, per germline. CDR3 DNA: TGTGCCAGCAGTTACCGCCTCGACAGCAATGAAGCTTTCTTT. Amino acid sequence: CASSYRLDSNEAFF.

The gene calls are TRBV6-5 and TRBJ2-7; D is ambiguous. V was trimmed by 4 bases and J by 2 bases, leaving 12 bases between them. In germline, CDR1 is MNHEY, CDR2 SVGAGI. The CDR3 spans 14 residues. Here the CDR3 DNA reads TGTGCCAGCAGTTTTCAGACTGGCGCCTACGAGCAGTACTTC. This sequence encodes CASSFQTGAYEQYF.

The chain is built from TRBV19 and TRBJ2-7, with unresolved D. Trimming took 5 bases from V and 2 from J, leaving 10 bases between them. The CDR3 runs to 13 residues. Germline CDR1 and CDR2: LNHDA and SQIVND (reference sequence). The CDR3 coding sequence is TGTGCCAGTAGTTTAGGCAGAACCTACGAGCAGTACTTC. It is translated as CASSLGRTYEQYF.

The J gene is TRBJ1-1, the V gene TRBV9, with 10 positions matching TRBD1. V shed 2 bases and J 3 bases; nucleotides not matched to a gene: 10. The length of the CDR3 is 17 residues. Germline V gene data show CDR1 as SGDLS and CDR2 as YYNGEE. The CDR3: CASSVSGGQGTDTEAFF. The CDR3 DNA reads TGTGCCAGCAGCGTTTCCGGGGGACAGGGGACCGACACTGAAGCTTTCTTT.

This clone has just a few counts. V usage is TRBV30 and J usage is TRBJ2-5; D gene unclear. This CDR3 has 14 residues. The germline V and J ends were trimmed by 2 bases and 7 bases, with 17 bases remaining between them. Per germline, CDR1 GTSNPN and CDR2 SVGIG (reference sequence). This CDR3 is CAWSRWAQEGTQYF. The CDR3 DNA reads TGTGCCTGGAGTAGGTGGGCCCAAGAAGGGACCCAGTACTTC.

The CDR3 coding sequence is TGTGCCAGCAGCTTTACCGGGACAGGGGAATGGAAGGCTTTCTTT. Residues: CASSFTGTGEWKAFF. V is TRBV5-4 and J is TRBJ1-1, with 10 bases fitting TRBD1. Germline V gene sequence: CDR1 SGHNT, CDR2 YYREEE (reference sequence). This CDR3 is 15 amino acids long. Trimming at V came to 2 bases and at J to 11 bases, leaving 12 bases not matched to a gene.

The chain couples TRBV10-3 to TRBJ1-3; 10 nucleotides match TRBD1. The junction had 4 bases not matched to a gene; V was cut back by 6 bases and J by 2 bases. The CDR3 extends over 15 amino acids. Germline-derived CDR1 and CDR2 are ENHRY and SYGVKD. CDR3 nucleotide sequence: TGTGCCATCAGATTGGGACAGGGGACTGGAAACACCATATATTTT. It encodes CAIRLGQGTGNTIYF.

The chain uses TRBV13 and TRBJ1-1, with D uncertain. The CDR3 has 11 amino acids. V dropped 5 bases and J dropped 10 bases, with 11 bases sitting between them. The germline V gene encodes CDR1 PRHDT and CDR2 FYEKMQ (reference sequence). This CDR3 is CASSLEAGAFF. CDR3 bases: TGTGCCAGCAGCCTCGAGGCGGGAGCTTTCTTT.

This clone has more than one count but fewer than ten. This chain connects TRBV7-2 to TRBJ1-5; D gene unclear. CDR3 size: 13 residues. V shed 3 bases and J shed 4 bases, with 7 bases lying between them. CDR1 SGHTA and CDR2 FQGNSA come from the germline V gene. This CDR3 is CASSLGRNQPQHF. The CDR3 DNA reads TGTGCCAGCAGCTTGGGCAGGAATCAGCCCCAGCATTTT.

This clone occurred once. This chain uses TRBV5-4 with TRBJ1-3; 7 positions agree with TRBD1. Unmatched junction bases numbered 12, after V lost 10 bases and J lost 5 bases. Germline CDR1 and CDR2: SGHNT and YYREEE (reference sequence). CDR3 size: 14 residues. The CDR3 DNA reads TGTGCCTTTACCGGGACAGTCGAACGAAACACCATATATTTT. Translating it yields CAFTGTVERNTIYF.

The gene calls are TRBV4-3 and TRBJ2-2; D uncertain. The V gene's germline CDR1 is LGHNA and CDR2 YSLEER. The CDR3 is made up of 15 amino acids. Deletions cut 1 base from V and 6 bases from J, with 12 bases between. CDR3 sequence reads: CASSQVPGSAGELFF. The CDR3 nucleotides are TGCGCCAGCAGCCAAGTTCCAGGATCTGCCGGGGAGCTGTTTTTT.

The J gene is TRBJ1-5, the V gene TRBV7-2; TRBD1 aligns across 9 bases. V lost 4 bases to trimming and J lost 3 bases; unmatched junction nucleotides: 7. Germline CDR1 and CDR2: SGHTA and FQGNSA. The CDR3 sequence is 16 residues long. CDR3 region: CASSWSRTGVNQPQHF. DNA of the CDR3: TGTGCCAGCAGCTGGAGCAGGACAGGGGTCAATCAGCCCCAGCATTTT.

The chain links TRBV4-3 to TRBJ2-1, with D unresolved. The V and J ends lost 0 bases and 9 bases respectively, with 9 bases between them. Germline V gives CDR1 LGHNA, CDR2 YSLEER. The CDR3 contains 13 residues. The CDR3 nucleotides read TGCGCCAGCAGCCAAGACTATTACGGTGAGCAGTTCTTC. It translates to CASSQDYYGEQFF.

The gene calls are TRBV9 and TRBJ2-1; D is ambiguous. The germline V gene encodes CDR1 SGDLS and CDR2 YYNGEE. There are 15 residues in the CDR3. V lost 4 bases to trimming and J lost 0 bases, with 11 bases between them. CDR3 protein: CASSPSYSSYNEQFF. Here the CDR3 DNA reads TGTGCCAGCAGCCCCAGCTACAGCTCCTACAATGAGCAGTTCTTC.

The V and J genes are TRBV5-5 and TRBJ1-3, with 7 bases identical to TRBD1. The J segment lost 0 bases and the V segment lost 4 bases, leaving 7 bases of the junction unmatched. Per the germline V gene, CDR1 is SGHKS and CDR2 is YYEKEE (reference sequence). The CDR3 covers 16 residues. The CDR3: CASSGGQPRSGNTIYF. Here the CDR3 DNA reads TGTGCCAGCAGCGGGGGACAGCCGCGCTCTGGAAACACCATATATTTT.

The chain carries TRBV5-1 and TRBJ1-5, with a weak D call TRBD1 (5 bases). The V end was cut by 4 bases, the J end by 8 bases, with 16 bases between. The CDR3 is 14 residues long. The germline CDR1 and CDR2 sequences are SGHRS and YFSETQ. Written as DNA, the CDR3 is TGCGCCAGCAGCCGGGACTCTGGCGGTGAGCCCCAGCATTTT. Translated, it gives CASSRDSGGEPQHF.